The present T cell receptor (beta chain) was sequenced within a study of T cells in Graves' hyperthyroidism and ophthalmopathy. The CDR3 is 14 residues long. Germline CDR1 and CDR2: SNHLY and FYNNEI. Amplified TCR beta CDR3 regions derived from RNA transcripts. A set of HTBI primers served as the primers for a first-round RT-PCR of the TCR CDR3. TCRdb reanalysed the multiplex PCR reads using MiXCR and keeps one entry per CDR3 protein. Of hundreds of thousands of distinct CDR3 sequences listed, 14% are singletons. This clonotype was observed a few times. One junction end disagrees with the germline gene, perhaps due to a read error.

The chain employs TRBV2 and TRBJ2-1; D unclear. This receptor was obtained from a woman in her thirties or forties with Graves' hyperthyroidism. What was sequenced was blood. The CDR3 DNA follows: TGTGCCAGCAGGCCGGAAAGCTCCTACAGTGAGCAGTTCTTC. It is translated as CASRPESSYSEQFF.